Following are 4 T cell receptor beta chains from one sample sequenced in a study of shared T cell receptors in the human thymus. Libraries were prepared by immunoSEQ multiplex PCR; TCRdb keeps only in-frame clonotypes and omits some of them. The data show 540,000 or so clones, with about 80% seen just once and more than 0.01% held by the top ten. The same sample was also used in a study of human thymus T cells.

Sequenced input: thymocytes. Source of these receptors: a boy less than two years old with a congenital heart defect.

Worth noting for this clone: This specimen includes other DNA sequences encoding the same CDR3. This rearrangement joins TRBV6-5 to TRBJ1-1, with D possibly matching TRBD1 (6 bases). V shed 5 bases and J shed 8 bases, with 15 bases lying between them. The CDR3 has 13 residues. The V gene's germline CDR1 is MNHEY and CDR2 SVGAGI. CDR3 in amino acids: CASSTTGFGEAFF. The CDR3 DNA reads as TGTGCCAGCAGTACCACAGGGTTTGGCGAAGCTTTCTTT.

The chain combines TRBV5-1 with TRBJ1-2, with 9 bases aligning to TRBD1. Germline values: CDR1 SGHRS, CDR2 YFSETQ. J lost 4 bases, V lost 1 base, and 5 bases had no gene match. CDR3 length: 15 residues. This CDR3 is CASSLQQGASYGYTF. The CDR3, as DNA: TGCGCCAGCAGCTTGCAACAGGGGGCGAGCTATGGCTACACCTTC. Full variable domain (remainder filled in from reference TRBV5-1 and TRBJ1-2): KAGVTQTPRYLIKTRGQQVTLSCSPISGHRSVSWYQQTPGQGLQFLFEYFSETQRNKGNFPGRFSGRQFSNSRSEMNVSTLELGDSALYLCASSLQQGASYGYTFGSGTRLTVV.

About this clone: Relative to the germline gene, one junction end is altered; a read error may explain this. V and J are TRBV10-2 and TRBJ2-7; 7 bases line up with TRBD2. This CDR3 spans 14 amino acids. In germline, CDR1 is WSHSY, CDR2 SAAADI. The CDR3, as DNA: TGCGCCAGCAGTGAGTCCCGACCCCTAGCGGCACCTTGCTTC. Amino acid sequence: CASSESRPLAAPCF.

This chain connects TRBV15 to TRBJ2-1; 9 nucleotides align to TRBD1. This CDR3 has 20 residues. Germline V gene sequence: CDR1 LNHNV, CDR2 YYDKDF (reference sequence). Trimming at V came to 4 bases and at J to 1 base, leaving 17 bases not matched to a gene. CDR3 sequence reads: CATSNTNPRETGGSYNEQFF. DNA of the CDR3: TGTGCCACCAGCAACACGAACCCCCGCGAGACAGGGGGATCCTACAATGAGCAGTTCTTC.